This T cell receptor (beta chain) is drawn from a study of identical twins. TCRdb analysed the 5' RACE reads with MiXCR anew, one entry per CDR3 protein. The sample lists approximately 250,000 distinct CDR3 sequences, 6% to 7% occurring once. The ends were cut back, 8 bases at V and 3 bases at J, with 13 bases in the middle. Per germline, CDR1 SEHNR and CDR2 FQNEAQ (reference sequence). There are 13 residues in the CDR3. This sample also belongs to another study, concerning T cells expressing NK-cell markers.

Source material: CD8+ T cells sorted from blood. The origin of this receptor is a woman aged 18-29 years in good health. The chain couples TRBV7-9 to TRBJ1-1, with D tentatively TRBD1 (5 bases). The CDR3 bases are TGTGCCAGCTCCTGGGGGGAGGACACTGAAGCTTTCTTT. This translates into CASSWGEDTEAFF. Based on the CDR3 plus reference TRBV7-9 and TRBJ1-1, the full variable domain is DTGVSQNPRHKITKRGQNVTFRCDPISEHNRLYWYRQTLGQGPEFLTYFQNEAQLEKSRLLSDRFSAERPKGSFSTLEIQRTEQGDSAMYLCASSWGEDTEAFFGQGTRLTVV.